This T cell receptor beta chain is drawn from a study of Graves' ophthalmopathy and Graves' hyperthyroidism. From RNA, the CDR3 regions of TCR beta chains were amplified and sequenced. The workflow started with a first-round RT-PCR run with HTBI primers and then moved on to a second-round multiplex PCR. MiXCR was run by TCRdb on the multiplex PCR reads, yielding one entry per CDR3 protein. Here the sample spans hundreds of thousands of distinct CDR3 sequences, about 40% being singletons. Clinicians made diagnoses from clinical symptoms, serum thyroxine, TRAb, thyroid ultrasound and orbital computed tomography. PBMCs originated in roughly 11 ml of fresh peripheral blood. Trimming cost V 5 bases and J 7 bases; bases outside gene matches: 7. Germline V gene sequence: CDR1 SGHTA, CDR2 FQGNSA. CDR3 size: 14 residues.

Sequenced material: peripheral blood. The V and J genes are TRBV7-2 and TRBJ1-2; TRBD1 aligns across 10 bases. This TCR was recovered from an adult man with Graves' ophthalmopathy. CDR3 protein: CASSPGQGPRGYTF. Written as DNA, the CDR3 is TGTGCCAGCAGCCCGGGACAGGGGCCGCGTGGCTACACCTTC.